Listed below are T cell receptor beta chains from one sample, sequenced in a study of T cell responses to AZD1222 COVID-19 vaccine. Using immunoSEQ multiplex PCR, the repertoire was profiled, and TCRdb retains in-frame clones only, with some absent. The data hold some 160,000 clones, with approximately 90% observed a single time. This material consisted of peripheral blood, taken 28 days after the second AZD1222 dose. The origin of the receptors is an adult who received the AZD1222 COVID-19 vaccine. The CDR3 runs from the conserved cysteine through the conserved F or W. Fields, in order: clone size, V gene, J gene, CDR3 length, D gene, CDR3 DNA, CDR3 protein. The D gene is left open where the match is weak. Size values are once, few and many counts, or a class for expanded clones, and some rows have none.

abundance: .
v_gene: TRBV7-8
j_gene: TRBJ1-2
len: 15
d_gene: .
CDR3nt: TGTGCCAGCTCCCAGAGGGCAGGAGATAACTATGGCTACACCTTC
CDR3aa: CASSQRAGDNYGYTF

abundance: once
v_gene: TRBV6-4
j_gene: TRBJ1-1
len: 16
d_gene: .
CDR3nt: TGTGCCAGCAGGGATATTGCGGCAGGGAAGAACACTGAAGCTTTCTTT
CDR3aa: CASRDIAAGKNTEAFF

abundance: .
v_gene: TRBV3-1/TRBV3-2
j_gene: TRBJ1-2
len: 19
d_gene: .
CDR3nt: TGTGCCAGCAGCCAAGATTCGCGGTCACCGACTTCTATATTTGATGGCTACACCTTC
CDR3aa: CASSQDSRSPTSIFDGYTF

abundance: .
v_gene: TRBV10-3
j_gene: TRBJ2-5
len: 12
d_gene: .
CDR3nt: TGTGCCATCAGTGAGTCCAGGGAGACCCAGTACTTC
CDR3aa: CAISESRETQYF

abundance: .
v_gene: TRBV20-1
j_gene: TRBJ1-3
len: 13
d_gene: .
CDR3nt: TGCAGTGCTAGTGAGGGGGCTGGAAACACCATATATTTT
CDR3aa: CSASEGAGNTIYF

abundance: .
v_gene: TRBV10-3
j_gene: TRBJ2-3
len: 12
d_gene: .
CDR3nt: TGTGCCATCAGTGAGAACACAGATACGCAGTATTTT
CDR3aa: CAISENTDTQYF

abundance: .
v_gene: TRBV12-3/TRBV12-4
j_gene: TRBJ1-2
len: 13
d_gene: .
CDR3nt: TGTGCCTCAAGTGGGTGGAATAACTATGGCTACACCTTC
CDR3aa: CASSGWNNYGYTF

abundance: .
v_gene: TRBV20-1
j_gene: TRBJ1-5
len: 15
d_gene: .
CDR3nt: TGCAGTGCAAGTTTGGGTATTGGGCAGAATCAGCCCCAGCATTTT
CDR3aa: CSASLGIGQNQPQHF

abundance: many
v_gene: TRBV6-4
j_gene: TRBJ2-1
len: 14
d_gene: .
CDR3nt: TGTGCCAGCAGTGATCAAGGAGACAGCAATGAGCAGTTCTTC
CDR3aa: CASSDQGDSNEQFF

abundance: .
v_gene: TRBV5-1
j_gene: TRBJ1-2
len: 14
d_gene: .
CDR3nt: TGCGCCAGCAGCCGAAGAGGGGAGGACTATGGCTACACCTTC
CDR3aa: CASSRRGEDYGYTF

abundance: .
v_gene: TRBV20-1
j_gene: TRBJ2-3
len: 15
d_gene: .
CDR3nt: TGCAGTGCTAGTGGCGGGGACTCTAGCACAGATACGCAGTATTTT
CDR3aa: CSASGGDSSTDTQYF

abundance: .
v_gene: TRBV2
j_gene: TRBJ1-1
len: 12
d_gene: .
CDR3nt: TGTGCCAGCAATAAGGGTTCGACTGAAGCTTTCTTT
CDR3aa: CASNKGSTEAFF

abundance: .
v_gene: TRBV13
j_gene: TRBJ1-1
len: 12
d_gene: TRBD1
CDR3nt: TGTGCCAGCAGCGAGGACAGGACTGAAGCTTTCTTT
CDR3aa: CASSEDRTEAFF

abundance: .
v_gene: TRBV24-1
j_gene: TRBJ2-5
len: 12
d_gene: .
CDR3nt: TGTGCCACCAGTGACACAGGGGAGACCCAGTACTTC
CDR3aa: CATSDTGETQYF

abundance: .
v_gene: TRBV7-9
j_gene: TRBJ1-2
len: 14
d_gene: TRBD1
CDR3nt: TGTGCCAGCAGCCTAGGGACAGGGGGGCGAGGCTACACCTTC
CDR3aa: CASSLGTGGRGYTF